This TCR beta chain was obtained from a study of T cell changes during pregnancy in multiple sclerosis. Assay used: immunoSEQ multiplex PCR; TCRdb lists only in-frame clones, some missing. The data contain approximately 53,000 clones, around 90% of them seen just once; the ten biggest clones take up 0.27%. Trimming left V 4 bases short and J 2 bases short, with 4 bases between. Germline CDR1 is MGHDK and CDR2 is SYGVNS. The CDR3 loop spans 12 amino acids. The sequenced sample was CD4+ T cells from peripheral blood mononuclear cells, obtained in the second trimester of pregnancy. The receptor was isolated from a female donor with multiple sclerosis, enrolled in a pregnancy study. The genes are TRBV25-1 and TRBJ2-3, with unresolved D. The CDR3 nucleotides read TGTGCCAGCAGTGGTCTCACAGATACGCAGTATTTT. Residues: CASSGLTDTQYF.